Shown below are 17 T cell receptor beta chains from a single sample sequenced in a study of graft-versus-host responses after intestinal transplantation. These receptors' antigens are unknown. The method was immunoSEQ multiplex PCR; TCRdb's version includes in-frame clones alone and lacks a portion of them. The repertoire consists of about 85,000 clones, with around four fifths occurring once and the leading ten covering roughly 17%. The sample was unstimulated CD8+ T cells sorted from spleen or lymph node cells, taken before intestinal transplant. The origin of the receptors is a human donor who received an intestinal transplant.

Note on this clone: This sample includes further DNA sequences coding for the same CDR3. The V gene is TRBV5-1, the J gene TRBJ1-2; D is undetermined. The CDR3 runs 13 residues. Germline V CDR1 and CDR2: SGHRS, YFSETQ. V lost 0 bases, J lost 4 bases, and 7 bases lay in between. Written as DNA, the CDR3 is TGCGCCAGCAGCTTGGGGGGTGGCTATGGCTACACCTTC. Its translation is CASSLGGGYGYTF.

This chain uses TRBV6-1 with TRBJ2-1; D might be TRBD1 or TRBD2, each matching 6 bases. The CDR3 is 14 amino acids. Trimming took off 5 bases at V and 5 bases at J, with 13 bases between the two ends. From germline, CDR1 is MNHNS and CDR2 SASEGT. Written as DNA, the CDR3 is TGTGCCAGCAGTTATGGGGGGCGGAACAATGAGCAGTTCTTC. Protein sequence: CASSYGGRNNEQFF.

The rearrangement links TRBV28 to TRBJ2-4; 14 nucleotides agree with TRBD2. CDR3 length: 17 residues. The junction had 4 bases not matched to a gene; V was cut back by 6 bases and J by 0 bases. Germline V gives CDR1 MDHEN, CDR2 SYDVKM. CDR3 sequence: CASSPGLAGVAKNIQYF. The CDR3, as DNA: TGTGCCAGCAGCCCGGGACTAGCGGGAGTAGCCAAAAACATTCAGTACTTC.

This chain uses TRBV4-1 with TRBJ1-5; unclear D gene. CDR1 is MGHRA, CDR2 YSYEKL, per germline. The CDR3 has 14 residues. Trimming removed 0 bases at V and 7 bases at J, with 10 bases between. This CDR3 is CASSQDGKFQPQHF. The CDR3 DNA follows: TGCGCCAGCAGCCAAGATGGGAAGTTCCAGCCCCAGCATTTT.

This clone was counted a few times. The chain uses TRBV2 and TRBJ2-7; possibly TRBD2 for D (5 bases). There are 14 residues in the CDR3. V lost 9 bases to trimming and J lost 1 base, with 16 bases between them. The V gene's germline CDR1 is SNHLY and CDR2 FYNNEI. CDR3: CARQFPADSYEQYF. The DNA of the CDR3 is TGTGCCAGGCAGTTTCCAGCGGATTCCTACGAGCAGTACTTC.

For the CDR3, the DNA is TGTGCCAGCAGCTTATATGACAACTATGGCTACACCTTC. It translates to CASSLYDNYGYTF. The chain links TRBV7-6 to TRBJ1-2; no firm D call. Between the trimmed V and J ends, which lost 2 bases and 2 bases, there was a span of 6 bases. Germline assignment: CDR1 SGHVS and CDR2 FNYEAQ. This CDR3 region has 13 residues.

This rearrangement joins TRBV6-5 to TRBJ1-2; 10 bases fit TRBD1. The CDR3 extends over 14 amino acids. After removal of 4 bases from V and 4 bases from J, the junction contained 3 bases not matched to a gene. Germline lookup yields CDR1 MNHEY and CDR2 SVGAGI. Here the CDR3 DNA reads TGTGCCAGCAGTTCGACAGGGGGCGGCTATGGCTACACCTTC. Protein: CASSSTGGGYGYTF.

The gene calls are TRBV13 and TRBJ2-4; no reliable D call. Germline V CDR1 and CDR2: PRHDT, FYEKMQ (reference sequence). There are 14 residues in the CDR3. Trimming cost V 0 bases and J 7 bases, with 10 bases left between them. The CDR3 DNA reads TGTGCCAGCAGCTTAGGGGAAACCCGGAACATTCAGTACTTC. This encodes CASSLGETRNIQYF.

The chain recombines TRBV5-4 with TRBJ2-1; perhaps D is TRBD1 or TRBD2 (7 bases each). This CDR3 contains 14 residues. V was shortened by 4 bases and J by 5 bases, with 13 bases between the two germline ends. Germline V gives CDR1 SGHNT, CDR2 YYREEE (reference sequence). The CDR3 is CASSTRGGDNEQFF. DNA for the CDR3: TGTGCCAGCAGCACCAGGGGGGGGGACAATGAGCAGTTCTTC.

The chain couples TRBV9 to TRBJ2-3; the match to TRBD2 covers 11 bases. The V and J ends lost 0 bases and 0 bases, in that order; junction bases with no gene match: 6. This CDR3 is built from 18 residues. Germline assignment: CDR1 SGDLS and CDR2 YYNGEE. The DNA of the CDR3 is TGTGCCAGCAGCGTAGAACTAGCGGGAGAGTCTAGCACAGATACGCAGTATTTT. This sequence encodes CASSVELAGESSTDTQYF. The complete variable domain, with remaining parts taken from reference TRBV9 and TRBJ2-3, reads DSGVTQTPKHLITATGQRVTLRCSPRSGDLSVYWYQQSLDQGLQFLIQYYNGEERAKGNILERFSAQQFPDLHSELNLSSLELGDSALYFCASSVELAGESSTDTQYFGPGTRLTVL.

A few counts support this clone. The chain combines TRBV11-2 with TRBJ2-7; 12 nucleotides match TRBD2. The CDR3 runs to 17 residues. The junction had 11 bases not matched to a gene; V was cut back by 1 base and J by 7 bases. In germline, CDR1 is SGHAT, CDR2 FQNNGV. As DNA, the CDR3 is TGTGCCAGCAGCTTAGTCGCTAGCGGGGGGGCCTATTATGAGCAGTACTTC. It codes for CASSLVASGGAYYEQYF.

V gene TRBV6-5 combines with J gene TRBJ1-1; D call uncertain. Per the germline V gene, CDR1 is MNHEY and CDR2 is SVGAGI. Trimming shortened V by 6 bases and J by 0 bases, and 11 bases separated the two germline ends. The CDR3 spans 14 residues. In DNA form, the CDR3 reads TGTGCCAGCAGCCGGGCCCTGGTGAACACTGAAGCTTTCTTT. It translates to CASSRALVNTEAFF.

The genes are TRBV15 and TRBJ1-5; 7 bases match TRBD1. Germline CDR1 is LNHNV and CDR2 is YYDKDF (reference sequence). V lost 4 bases to trimming and J lost 6 bases; unmatched junction nucleotides: 15. The CDR3 totals 17 residues. The CDR3 DNA reads TGTGCCACCAGCACTCCCAATCAGGGGGTGTACGGTCAGCCCCAGCATTTT. It specifies CATSTPNQGVYGQPQHF.

This chain connects TRBV7-2 to TRBJ2-5; D is undetermined. Germline CDR1 is SGHTA and CDR2 is FQGNSA. CDR3 length: 14 residues. V dropped 2 bases and J dropped 3 bases, with 10 bases sitting between them. DNA of the CDR3: TGTGCCAGCAGCTTAATCCCGGCGGAAGAGACCCAGTACTTC. It specifies CASSLIPAEETQYF.

This clone appeared a single time. The V call is TRBV9, the J call TRBJ2-1, with D unresolved. Germline V gene lookup returns CDR1 SGDLS and CDR2 YYNGEE. V was cut by 5 bases and J by 2 bases, with 11 bases left in between. This CDR3 is built from 14 residues. This chain's CDR3 is CASSDLNPYNEQFF. The CDR3 DNA sequence: TGTGCCAGCAGTGACCTGAATCCCTACAATGAGCAGTTCTTC.

This clone was seen more than once but under ten times. The CDR3 spells CASSQTGELFF. The CDR3 DNA reads TGCGCCAGCAGCCAAACCGGGGAGCTGTTTTTT. The V and J genes are TRBV4-1 and TRBJ2-2; unclear D gene. Germline V gene sequence: CDR1 MGHRA, CDR2 YSYEKL. Trimming stripped 2 bases from V and 5 bases from J, with 0 bases between. This CDR3 has 11 amino acids.

This clone came up once. The J gene is TRBJ1-1, the V gene TRBV19; D gene unclear. The CDR3 runs to 12 residues. Germline-derived CDR1 and CDR2 are LNHDA and SQIVND (reference sequence). Trimming shortened V by 9 bases and J by 5 bases, and 13 bases separated the two germline ends. In DNA form, the CDR3 reads TGTGCCAGCGGGTATATGGGGACTGAAGCTTTCTTT. This sequence encodes CASGYMGTEAFF.